The following is a TCR beta chain sequence with its context. The sample is drawn from a study of blood T cell repertoires in COVID-19. Whole-study context: Material from acute and convalescent COVID-19 was sourced from the United States, Italy and Spain. From T cells, B-cell-depleted T cells, or PBMCs came the material, which was cDNA or gDNA.

Authors' processing steps: By means of reference gene primer amplification, nucleated cell counts were estimated. The repertoire was sequenced with immunoSEQ multiplex PCR; TCRdb's copy has only in-frame clones and lacks some. That table gives V, J and clone size, and the DNA gave D and trimming. The data hold 120,000 to 150,000 clones, with roughly 80% observed a single time. CDR3 length equals 15 residues. Trimming left V 5 bases short and J 0 bases short, with 14 bases between. Germline loops: CDR1 SNHLY, CDR2 FYNNEI. This chain uses TRBV2 with TRBJ2-7; D might be TRBD2 (5 bases). The specimen sequenced was peripheral blood. This TCR was recovered from a human donor in a cohort sampled during active COVID-19. The CDR3 protein is CASSRGLSSSYEQYF. The CDR3, as DNA: TGTGCCAGCAGTCGCGGACTTTCGAGCTCCTACGAGCAGTACTTC.